A single sample gave rise to the 16 T cell receptor beta chains below, sequenced in a study of OX40 agonist ivuxolimab in advanced cancers. Assay: immunoSEQ multiplex PCR; the TCRdb copy retains only in-frame clones and omits some. Here the sample spans 99,000 or so clones, around nine tenths being singletons. The sequenced sample was CD4+ or CD8+ T cells sorted from blood, obtained in a trial of the OX40 agonist ivuxolimab. The source of these receptors is an adult with an advanced solid tumor such as melanoma, head and neck, liver or kidney cancer.

V gene TRBV6-1 combines with J gene TRBJ2-2; TRBD2 is a possible D gene (5 bases). Trimming pared 6 bases from V and 7 bases from J, leaving 12 bases between. CDR3 length equals 13 residues. CDR1 and CDR2 (germline): MNHNS, SASEGT. CDR3 loop: CASRLEEVGELFF. CDR3 nucleotide sequence: TGTGCCAGCAGACTAGAGGAGGTCGGGGAGCTGTTTTTT.

The chain is built from TRBV5-6 and TRBJ2-5; D perhaps matches TRBD1 (6 bases). The germline V gene has CDR1 SGHDT and CDR2 YYEEEE. V shed 4 bases and J shed 5 bases, with 12 bases lying between them. This CDR3 is built from 13 residues. Here the CDR3 DNA reads TGTGCCAGCAGCAGGGACACGTCGGAGACCCAGTACTTC. Residues: CASSRDTSETQYF.

The CDR3 region is CASSLGLAGGGVDTQYF. The CDR3 DNA is TGTGCCAGCAGCTTGGGACTAGCGGGAGGAGGGGTAGATACGCAGTATTTT. The V gene is TRBV5-4, the J gene TRBJ2-3, with 13 positions matching TRBD2. The trim removed 0 bases at V and 5 bases at J, leaving 6 bases unmatched. Germline V lookup: CDR1 SGHNT, CDR2 YYREEE (reference sequence). CDR3 length: 17 residues. Variable domain in full (rest from reference TRBV5-4 and TRBJ2-3): ETGVTQSPTHLIKTRGQQVTLRCSSQSGHNTVSWYQQALGQGPQFIFQYYREEENGRGNFPPRFSGLQFPNYSSELNVNALELDDSALYLCASSLGLAGGGVDTQYFGPGTRLTVL.

Concerning this clone: At one end, the junction sequence differs from germline, possibly due to a read error. The V call is TRBV15, the J call TRBJ2-7; 10 bases line up with TRBD2. Germline V gene lookup returns CDR1 LNHNV and CDR2 YYDKDF (reference sequence). The CDR3 covers 17 residues. The chain's CDR3 is CATSGEVGLAGVGEQYF. CDR3 DNA: TGTGCCACCAGCGGAGAGGTAGGCCTAGCGGGAGTGGGAGAGCAGTACTTC.

This chain uses TRBV9 with TRBJ1-2; 8 positions match TRBD1. CDR3 length: 13 residues. J was trimmed by 8 bases and V by 0 bases; bases with no gene match: 3. CDR1 SGDLS and CDR2 YYNGEE come from the germline V gene. As DNA, the CDR3 is TGTGCCAGCAGCGTAGGGACAGGGTTCGGCTACACCTTC. This codes for CASSVGTGFGYTF.

This rearrangement joins TRBV6-5 to TRBJ2-5; a possible D gene is TRBD2 (5 bases). The CDR3 consists of 14 residues. Trimming pared 1 base from V and 1 base from J, leaving 7 bases between. The V gene's germline CDR1 is MNHEY and CDR2 SVGAGI. The DNA for the CDR3 is TGTGCCAGCAGTTACTGGGGAGCCCAAGAGACCCAGTACTTC. Amino acids: CASSYWGAQETQYF.

V and J are TRBV7-2 and TRBJ2-7; 7 bases are shared with TRBD1. Per the germline V gene, CDR1 is SGHTA and CDR2 is FQGNSA. There are 17 residues in the CDR3. After removal of 0 bases from V and 4 bases from J, the junction contained 12 bases not matched to a gene. The CDR3 reads CASSLARVTGTAYEQYF. The CDR3, as DNA: TGTGCCAGCAGCTTAGCGCGGGTGACGGGGACAGCGTACGAGCAGTACTTC.

The chain carries TRBV5-4 and TRBJ2-5; TRBD2 matches 8 bases. The CDR3 spans 14 residues. Unmatched junction bases numbered 4, after V lost 3 bases and J lost 3 bases. Germline V gene data show CDR1 as SGHNT and CDR2 as YYREEE (reference sequence). The CDR3 DNA reads as TGTGCCAGCAGCTATGGACTAGCAGAAGAGACCCAGTACTTC. This codes for CASSYGLAEETQYF.

The rearrangement joins TRBV19 to TRBJ2-1, with 7 bases identical to TRBD2. After removal of 3 bases from V and 2 bases from J, the junction contained 4 bases not matched to a gene. CDR3 size: 15 residues. Germline lookup yields CDR1 LNHDA and CDR2 SQIVND (reference sequence). CDR3 protein: CASSMAGATYNEQFF. The CDR3 coding sequence is TGTGCCAGTAGTATGGCGGGAGCTACCTACAATGAGCAGTTCTTC.

This clone was observed once. The rearrangement uses TRBV5-4 and TRBJ1-3; D not certain. Germline CDR1 reads SGHNT; CDR2 reads YYREEE (reference sequence). The V end lost 3 bases, the J end lost 2 bases, and 12 bases lay between the germline ends. This CDR3 has 15 residues. This CDR3 is CASSSGGIAGNTIYF. In nucleotides, the CDR3 is TGTGCCAGCAGCTCGGGTGGGATCGCTGGAAACACCATATATTTT. The variable domain in full, with the rest retrieved from reference TRBV5-4 and TRBJ1-3, is ETGVTQSPTHLIKTRGQQVTLRCSSQSGHNTVSWYQQALGQGPQFIFQYYREEENGRGNFPPRFSGLQFPNYSSELNVNALELDDSALYLCASSSGGIAGNTIYFGEGSWLTVV.

CDR3 sequence reads: CAWMRGLNTEAFF. The CDR3 DNA reads as TGTGCCTGGATGAGGGGATTAAACACTGAAGCTTTCTTT. V is TRBV30 and J is TRBJ1-1, with D possibly being TRBD1 (5 bases). CDR3 length: 13 amino acids. The germline V gene has CDR1 GTSNPN and CDR2 SVGIG (reference sequence). The ends were cut back, 4 bases at V and 2 bases at J, with 11 bases in the middle.

This chain joins TRBV7-3 and TRBJ2-1; D is possibly TRBD1 (6 bases). The germline CDR1 and CDR2 sequences are SGHTA and FQGTGA. Trimming shortened V by 2 bases and J by 7 bases, and 27 bases separated the two germline ends. The CDR3 totals 19 residues. The CDR3 bases are TGTGCCAGCAGCTTACTCCCCCCTCCAGGGGCTGGGTTGGATAATGAGCAGTTCTTC. As protein: CASSLLPPPGAGLDNEQFF.

The chain uses TRBV5-4 and TRBJ2-1; D unclear. Deletions cut 2 bases from V and 2 bases from J, with 5 bases between. Per germline, CDR1 SGHNT and CDR2 YYREEE (reference sequence). This CDR3 region has 13 residues. The DNA of the CDR3 is TGTGCCAGCAGCTTAGAGCCCTACAATGAGCAGTTCTTC. As protein: CASSLEPYNEQFF.

The chain recombines TRBV27 with TRBJ1-1; no clear D gene. This CDR3 region has 13 residues. Germline-derived CDR1 and CDR2 are MNHEY and SMNVEV (reference sequence). Trimming pared 0 bases from V and 3 bases from J, leaving 5 bases between. The CDR3 nucleotides are TGTGCCAGCAGTTTATCGTTGTACACTGAAGCTTTCTTT. This codes for CASSLSLYTEAFF.

The rearrangement uses TRBV5-1 and TRBJ2-3; 12 bases are shared with TRBD2. The CDR3 spans 16 residues. V was clipped by 4 bases and J by 2 bases; unmatched bases: 5. Germline CDR1 reads SGHRS; CDR2 reads YFSETQ. The CDR3 bases are TGCGCCAGCAGCGCCGGACTAGCGGGAACCACAGATACGCAGTATTTT. It is translated as CASSAGLAGTTDTQYF.

This clone occurred a few times. The rearrangement links TRBV30 to TRBJ1-5, with D maybe TRBD1 (6 bases). The length of the CDR3 is 15 residues. Germline V gives CDR1 GTSNPN, CDR2 SVGIG (reference sequence). With 4 bases removed from V and 2 bases from J, the gap between germline ends came to 15 bases. The DNA for the CDR3 is TGTGCCTGGACCCGGGGGGGCGGGGGCAATCAGCCCCAGCATTTT. It yields the protein CAWTRGGGGNQPQHF. Together with reference TRBV30 and TRBJ1-5, the CDR3 gives the full variable domain: SQTIHQWPATLVQPVGSPLSLECTVEGTSNPNLYWYRQAAGRGLQLLFYSVGIGQISSEVPQNLSASRPQDRQFILSSKKLLLSDSGFYLCAWTRGGGGNQPQHFGDGTRLSIL.